This T cell receptor (beta chain) was documented in a study of T cells after yellow fever vaccination. A note on this clonotype: Antigen: not known.

The study made its TCR cDNA through 5'RACE template switching. That step introduced a universal primer site along with UMIs. TCRdb used MiXCR to reprocess the 5' RACE reads, holding one entry per CDR3 protein. Seen here are over 150,000 distinct CDR3 sequences, approximately 6.2% observed once, and the top ten hold roughly 3%. Study-wide points: Though it reached lower strength, the secondary response hit its peak faster, day 5 versus 15. From the bulk population, abundant clonotypes could contaminate and appear within FACS-sorted repertoires. Reappearance after the booster was seen for most primary-vaccination clones, at approximately 97% CD4 and 88% CD8.

This clonotype was sampled from a man younger than 30 who received the YFV17D yellow fever vaccine. The source was CD4+ T cells sorted from PBMCs, collected on the day of the first yellow fever vaccination.

This CDR3 is CASSADRANQPQHF. The DNA of the CDR3 is TGTGCCAGCAGCGCGGACAGGGCCAATCAGCCCCAGCATTTT. The V and J genes are TRBV7-2 and TRBJ1-5; 8 positions match TRBD1. This CDR3 is 14 amino acids long. V was clipped by 5 bases and J by 3 bases; unmatched bases: 3. Germline V CDR1 and CDR2: SGHTA, FQGNSA.